The table lists the clone carrying this T cell receptor (beta chain) with a few counts. The data were obtained in a study of type 1 and type 2 diabetes patients. The PCR template was genomic DNA. The TCR beta CDR3 region was amplified using 30 forward and 13 reverse primers. TCRdb called the multiplex PCR reads again in MiXCR, with one record for every CDR3 protein. The sample yields 280,000 or so distinct CDR3 sequences, 47% seen once. This sequence originates from a man younger than 35 with type 2 diabetes. Sequenced material: peripheral blood mononuclear cells (PBMCs).

CDR3 DNA sequence: TGTGCCAGCAGTTCCATCGCAATGGGCACAGATACGCAGTATTTT. It encodes CASSSIAMGTDTQYF. The chain combines TRBV6-5 with TRBJ2-3; D unresolved. V dropped 4 bases and J dropped 1 base, with 12 bases sitting between them. Germline values: CDR1 MNHEY, CDR2 SVGAGI. The CDR3 is 15 amino acids.